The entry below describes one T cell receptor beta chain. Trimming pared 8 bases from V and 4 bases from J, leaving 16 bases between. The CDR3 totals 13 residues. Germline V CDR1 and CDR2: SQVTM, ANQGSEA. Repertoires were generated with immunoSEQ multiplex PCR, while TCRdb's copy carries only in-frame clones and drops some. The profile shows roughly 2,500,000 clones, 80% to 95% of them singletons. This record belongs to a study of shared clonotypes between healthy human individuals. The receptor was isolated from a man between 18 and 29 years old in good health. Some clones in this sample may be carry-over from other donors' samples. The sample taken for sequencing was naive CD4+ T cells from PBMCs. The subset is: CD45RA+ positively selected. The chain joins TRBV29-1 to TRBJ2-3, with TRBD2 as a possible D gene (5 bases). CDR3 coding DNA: TGCAGCTTTGCAGCGGTCAGTCCAGATACGCAGTATTTT. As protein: CSFAAVSPDTQYF.